The clone carrying this T cell receptor (beta chain) has only one observation. The antigen is undetermined. Profiled with immunoSEQ multiplex PCR; TCRdb holds only in-frame clones, not every one. The sample has 200,000 or so clones; around 93% are singletons. Second-dose schedules of about 4 or about 12 weeks were combined. The data originate from a study of T cell responses to AZD1222 COVID-19 vaccine. Study-level findings and limits: Spike-specific TCR repertoires showed rising breadth and depth after two AZD1222 doses. Nearly half of spike-specific TCRs reportedly go after variant regions that carry no mutations.

The clonotype was recovered from an adult who received the AZD1222 COVID-19 vaccine. The specimen comprised peripheral blood, sampled 28 days after the second AZD1222 dose.

The CDR3, as DNA: TGTGCCAGCAGACTCGGGGCAGCGAACACTGAAGCTTTCTTT. Encoded protein: CASRLGAANTEAFF. The rearrangement uses TRBV7-2 and TRBJ1-1; D perhaps matches TRBD1 (5 bases). V lost 6 bases and J 1 base, leaving 12 bases between the germline ends. Germline loops: CDR1 SGHTA, CDR2 FQGNSA. The CDR3 sequence is 14 residues long.